A single T cell receptor beta chain is shown here with its context. Its matching antigen is unknown. The data derive from a study of cytomegalovirus exposure and HLA in healthy donors. Study in general: Most donors, roughly 82% of over 350 genotyped, fell in the Caucasian-associated ancestry cluster.

The CDR3 is 15 amino acids. Germline V gene data show CDR1 as MNHNS and CDR2 as SASEGT. Trimming removed 3 bases at V and 7 bases at J, with 13 bases between. Study-wide results and caveats: About 150 TCR beta chains were listed as cytomegalovirus-associated.

PCR amplification relied on 60 Vbeta primers (plus 13 Jbeta primers). Some clones are missing from TCRdb's copy, which holds only in-frame ones; the method was immunoSEQ multiplex PCR. The repertoire includes about 130,000 clones, about 81% of them detected once, and about 1.1% sits in the top ten. These donors, healthy bone marrow donors, were studied. The V call is TRBV6-1, the J call TRBJ1-6, with a weak D call TRBD1 (6 bases). This TCR derives from a woman aged 25 to 39 in good health and CMV-seronegative. Sequencing was done on a sample of PBMCs. CDR3 coding DNA: TGTGCCAGCAGTGATAGAGAGGACAGCAATTCACCCCTCCACTTT. Encoded protein: CASSDREDSNSPLHF.